The sequence of this T cell receptor beta chain was determined in a study of T cell responses to AZD1222 COVID-19 vaccine. Study conclusions and caveats: Reportedly, nearly half of unique spike TCRs recognized epitopes outside B.1.351/B.1.1.7 mutations. Baseline testing showed seropositivity in only a handful of AZD1222 recipients.

Generated by immunoSEQ multiplex PCR, the TCRdb table keeps only in-frame clones and is missing some. In the table there are under 150,000 clones, about 90% of which are singletons. To note about this clone: Its antigen remains unknown.

V lost 5 bases, J lost 6 bases, and 14 bases stayed unmatched. The CDR3 length is 18 residues. Germline lookup yields CDR1 KGHDR and CDR2 SFDVKD. Specimen: peripheral blood, collected on day 0 of AZD1222 vaccination. The rearrangement joins TRBV24-1 to TRBJ1-4; 10 nucleotides line up with TRBD1. The receptor was derived from an adult in good health. CDR3 nucleotides: TGTGCCACCAGTGCTAACGACAGGGGGCGTGTTTTGTATGAAAAACTGTTTTTT. Amino acid sequence: CATSANDRGRVLYEKLFF.